Listed below are T cell receptor beta chains from one sample, sequenced in a study of CD8 T cells in Susac syndrome. One entry per CDR3 protein, called by TCRdb with MiXCR from the immunoSEQ multiplex PCR reads. This sample has fewer than 200,000 distinct CDR3 sequences, with roughly 91% found just once. The material sequenced was CD4+ T cells from PBMCs. The receptors stem from a human donor with Susac syndrome. Both conserved end residues are part of each CDR3. The order of the fields is clone size, V gene, D gene, J gene, CDR3 DNA, CDR3 protein. The D gene is left open where the match is weak. The listing skips clone size in some rows; elsewhere it reads once, few, many or a size class.

clone_size: .
v_call: TRBV12-3/TRBV12-4
d_call: .
j_call: TRBJ1-4
cdr3_nt: TGTGCCAGCAGTTTAAGTTCCGGACAAGGAGGAAAACTGTTTTTT
cdr3_aa: CASSLSSGQGGKLFF

clone_size: .
v_call: TRBV20-1
d_call: .
j_call: TRBJ1-2
cdr3_nt: TGCAGTGCTAGAGACCCTATCGAGAATGGCTACACCTTC
cdr3_aa: CSARDPIENGYTF

clone_size: .
v_call: TRBV29-1
d_call: TRBD1
j_call: TRBJ2-5
cdr3_nt: TGCAGCGTTGTAGATCAGGGGGAGCAAGAGACCCAGTACTTC
cdr3_aa: CSVVDQGEQETQYF

clone_size: .
v_call: TRBV11-2
d_call: TRBD1
j_call: TRBJ2-3
cdr3_nt: TGTGCCAGCAGCTTAGAACAGGGGCCCACAGATACGCAGTATTTT
cdr3_aa: CASSLEQGPTDTQYF

clone_size: once
v_call: TRBV7-2
d_call: .
j_call: TRBJ2-3
cdr3_nt: TGTGCCAGCAGCGTGCGGGGCACAGATACGCAGTATTTT
cdr3_aa: CASSVRGTDTQYF

clone_size: .
v_call: TRBV6-6
d_call: .
j_call: TRBJ2-7
cdr3_nt: TGTGCCGCCGCCAGGGGTTCAGTTTACGAGCAGTACTTC
cdr3_aa: CAAARGSVYEQYF

clone_size: once
v_call: TRBV18
d_call: TRBD1
j_call: TRBJ1-1
cdr3_nt: TGTGCCAGCTCACCTTCAGGGGGGGAAGCTTTCTTT
cdr3_aa: CASSPSGGEAFF

clone_size: .
v_call: TRBV20-1
d_call: .
j_call: TRBJ2-3
cdr3_nt: TGCAGTGCACCGGGGGACCCAAGCACAGATACGCAGTATTTT
cdr3_aa: CSAPGDPSTDTQYF

clone_size: .
v_call: TRBV2
d_call: .
j_call: TRBJ2-2
cdr3_nt: TGTGCCAGTTCTGGGATGGGTACCGGGGAGCTGTTTTTT
cdr3_aa: CASSGMGTGELFF

clone_size: .
v_call: TRBV2
d_call: TRBD1
j_call: TRBJ1-5
cdr3_nt: TGTGCCAGCAGTGAAGGTTCGACAGGGGGCTATCAGCCCCAGCATTTT
cdr3_aa: CASSEGSTGGYQPQHF

clone_size: .
v_call: TRBV28
d_call: TRBD1
j_call: TRBJ1-4
cdr3_nt: TGTGCCAGCAGTCCAGGACAGGGGGCGAGGGCTAATGAAAAACTGTTTTTT
cdr3_aa: CASSPGQGARANEKLFF

clone_size: .
v_call: TRBV28
d_call: TRBD1
j_call: TRBJ1-1
cdr3_nt: TGTGCCAGCACGGTTCGGAAAACAGGGGGCTCGAGGAACACTGAAGCTTTCTTT
cdr3_aa: CASTVRKTGGSRNTEAFF

clone_size: few
v_call: TRBV3-1
d_call: .
j_call: TRBJ1-3
cdr3_nt: TGTGCCAGCAGCCAAACAGCCTCTGGAAACACCATATATTTT
cdr3_aa: CASSQTASGNTIYF

clone_size: .
v_call: TRBV2
d_call: .
j_call: TRBJ2-3
cdr3_nt: TGTGCCAGCACCCGACTACCCTCAGATACGCAGTATTTT
cdr3_aa: CASTRLPSDTQYF

clone_size: .
v_call: TRBV27
d_call: .
j_call: TRBJ2-7
cdr3_nt: TGTGCCAGCAGTGCTCATACGACCTACGAGCAGTACTTC
cdr3_aa: CASSAHTTYEQYF

clone_size: .
v_call: TRBV4-1
d_call: .
j_call: TRBJ1-4
cdr3_nt: TGCGCCAGCAGCCAAGAGGAAGGCGGGGTCCACGAAAAACTGTTTTTT
cdr3_aa: CASSQEEGGVHEKLFF

clone_size: once
v_call: TRBV19
d_call: .
j_call: TRBJ1-5
cdr3_nt: TGTGCCAGTAGTGATACAGGGATCTACAATCAGCCCCAGCATTTT
cdr3_aa: CASSDTGIYNQPQHF

clone_size: .
v_call: TRBV11-2
d_call: TRBD1
j_call: TRBJ1-1
cdr3_nt: TGTGCCAGCAGCGCGACCGGGACAGGGGGAACTGAAGCTTTCTTT
cdr3_aa: CASSATGTGGTEAFF

clone_size: .
v_call: TRBV3-1
d_call: .
j_call: TRBJ2-7
cdr3_nt: TGTGCCAGCAGCCCCCCAGGGGTATCCTACGAGCAGTACTTC
cdr3_aa: CASSPPGVSYEQYF

clone_size: .
v_call: TRBV20-1
d_call: TRBD1
j_call: TRBJ1-2
cdr3_nt: TGCAGTGCTAGAGTCGGGACAGGGGGTGGCTACACCTTC
cdr3_aa: CSARVGTGGGYTF

clone_size: .
v_call: TRBV28
d_call: .
j_call: TRBJ2-3
cdr3_nt: TGTGCCAGCAGTTTAGGGATCGGGGAGGCCACAGATACGCAGTATTTT
cdr3_aa: CASSLGIGEATDTQYF

clone_size: .
v_call: TRBV10-3
d_call: .
j_call: TRBJ1-5
cdr3_nt: TGTGCCATCAGTGAGTCGGTGATTAAGGATCAGCCCCAGCATTTT
cdr3_aa: CAISESVIKDQPQHF

clone_size: .
v_call: TRBV7-9
d_call: TRBD1
j_call: TRBJ2-7
cdr3_nt: TGTGCCAGCAGCCGAATGGGACAGGGTAACTACGAGCAGTACTTC
cdr3_aa: CASSRMGQGNYEQYF

clone_size: once
v_call: TRBV14
d_call: .
j_call: TRBJ1-1
cdr3_nt: TGTGCCAGCAGCCCGAGTGGCAGGGGAGCTTTCTTT
cdr3_aa: CASSPSGRGAFF

clone_size: .
v_call: TRBV13
d_call: .
j_call: TRBJ1-3
cdr3_nt: TGTGCCAGCCAGGATTCGAGGAGACGCTCTGGAAACACCATATATTTT
cdr3_aa: CASQDSRRRSGNTIYF

clone_size: .
v_call: TRBV20-1
d_call: .
j_call: TRBJ2-6
cdr3_nt: TGCAGTACTTGGGTAGCTGGGGCCAACGTCCTGACTTTC
cdr3_aa: CSTWVAGANVLTF

clone_size: .
v_call: TRBV13
d_call: .
j_call: TRBJ2-7
cdr3_nt: TGTGCCAGCAGCTTTCGGGGAAATGTCTACGAGCAGTACTTC
cdr3_aa: CASSFRGNVYEQYF

clone_size: .
v_call: TRBV15
d_call: TRBD1
j_call: TRBJ1-4
cdr3_nt: TGTGCCACCAGCAGAGGCCAGGACAGGGTGCTGTTTTTT
cdr3_aa: CATSRGQDRVLFF

clone_size: .
v_call: TRBV7-2
d_call: TRBD2
j_call: TRBJ2-1
cdr3_nt: TGTGCCAGCAGCCAGCGGCAGCGGGGTGAGCAGTTCTTC
cdr3_aa: CASSQRQRGEQFF

clone_size: .
v_call: TRBV28
d_call: .
j_call: TRBJ2-1
cdr3_nt: TGTGCCAGCAGTTGGGGTGGCTTTAATGAGCAGTTCTTC
cdr3_aa: CASSWGGFNEQFF

clone_size: .
v_call: TRBV20-1
d_call: TRBD2
j_call: TRBJ2-1
cdr3_nt: TGCAGTGCTAGAGGGCGGGGGGGCCCCGGTGAGCAGTTCTTC
cdr3_aa: CSARGRGGPGEQFF

clone_size: few
v_call: TRBV19
d_call: .
j_call: TRBJ1-2
cdr3_nt: TGTGCCAGTAGTATCGAGTTCGATGGCTACACCTTC
cdr3_aa: CASSIEFDGYTF

clone_size: .
v_call: TRBV4-1
d_call: .
j_call: TRBJ2-1
cdr3_nt: TGCGCCAGCAGCCCTGGTCGGGCCCGGAGCTCCTACAATGAGCAGTTCTTC
cdr3_aa: CASSPGRARSSYNEQFF

clone_size: .
v_call: TRBV5-1
d_call: TRBD2
j_call: TRBJ2-7
cdr3_nt: TGCGCCAGCAGCTTGGACGGGACTATGAAGCAGTACTTC
cdr3_aa: CASSLDGTMKQYF

clone_size: once
v_call: TRBV7-9
d_call: TRBD1
j_call: TRBJ1-2
cdr3_nt: TGTGCCAGCACCACACATGGGACAGGTCGAGTCTATGGCTACACCTTC
cdr3_aa: CASTTHGTGRVYGYTF

clone_size: .
v_call: TRBV20-1
d_call: .
j_call: TRBJ2-7
cdr3_nt: TGCAGTGCTAGTACAGACACCGATAGCTACGAGCAGTACTTC
cdr3_aa: CSASTDTDSYEQYF

clone_size: .
v_call: TRBV20-1
d_call: .
j_call: TRBJ2-3
cdr3_nt: TGCAGTGCTAGACGGGGTCCCACAGATACGCAGTATTTT
cdr3_aa: CSARRGPTDTQYF

clone_size: .
v_call: TRBV7-9
d_call: .
j_call: TRBJ2-7
cdr3_nt: TGTGCCAGCAGTGGGGCCGTCTTATACGAGCAGTACTTC
cdr3_aa: CASSGAVLYEQYF

clone_size: .
v_call: TRBV5-1
d_call: .
j_call: TRBJ2-1
cdr3_nt: TGCGCCAGCAGCTTGGCCCTGGTCGAGAATGAGCAGTTCTTC
cdr3_aa: CASSLALVENEQFF

clone_size: .
v_call: TRBV18
d_call: TRBD1
j_call: TRBJ2-1
cdr3_nt: TGTGCCAGCTCACCACAGACAGGGGGCGCGGGGGGCGTTTACAATGAGCAGTTCTTC
cdr3_aa: CASSPQTGGAGGVYNEQFF

clone_size: .
v_call: TRBV9
d_call: .
j_call: TRBJ2-5
cdr3_nt: TGTGCCAGCAGCCTCGGCAGGGGTGCCTACATTGGAGAGACCCAGTACTTC
cdr3_aa: CASSLGRGAYIGETQYF

clone_size: .
v_call: TRBV20-1
d_call: TRBD1
j_call: TRBJ1-1
cdr3_nt: TGCAGTGCTACCACGGGACAGGGGACCTATGAAGCTTTCTTT
cdr3_aa: CSATTGQGTYEAFF

clone_size: few
v_call: TRBV7-6
d_call: .
j_call: TRBJ2-7
cdr3_nt: TGTGCCAGCAGCTTAAGGAGGGGGCTCAACGAGCAGTACTTC
cdr3_aa: CASSLRRGLNEQYF

clone_size: once
v_call: TRBV7-3
d_call: TRBD1
j_call: TRBJ2-2
cdr3_nt: TGTGCCAGCAGCAAACGACAGGGATCCGAGGAGCTGTTTTTT
cdr3_aa: CASSKRQGSEELFF

clone_size: once
v_call: TRBV20-1
d_call: .
j_call: TRBJ1-6
cdr3_nt: TGCAGTGCTAGAGCTCGGGACGGGGATTCACCCCTCCACTTT
cdr3_aa: CSARARDGDSPLHF